These 31 T cell receptor beta chains share one sample of origin, sequenced in a study of T cell changes during pregnancy in multiple sclerosis. Produced via immunoSEQ multiplex PCR; TCRdb's table is partial and in-frame only. The table lists approximately 130,000 clones, roughly 95% of them singletons. The sample in question was peripheral blood, obtained after pregnancy. These receptor sequences come from a female donor with multiple sclerosis, enrolled in a pregnancy study.

The count of this clone is one. The gene calls are TRBV11-2 and TRBJ1-4, with 8 bases matching TRBD1. The length of the CDR3 is 16 residues. The ends lost 3 bases at V and 6 bases at J; junction bases unmatched: 9. Germline assignment: CDR1 SGHAT and CDR2 FQNNGV. CDR3 loop: CASSLGVRGPYEKLFF. The CDR3 bases are TGTGCCAGCAGCTTGGGGGTCAGGGGGCCCTATGAAAAACTGTTTTTT.

The sample holds a few counts of this clone. The V gene is TRBV7-2, the J gene TRBJ2-1; tentatively, D is TRBD2 (6 bases). Germline V gene lookup returns CDR1 SGHTA and CDR2 FQGNSA. V lost 0 bases and J lost 0, with 27 bases in between. This CDR3 region has 22 residues. In DNA, the CDR3 is TGTGCCAGCAGCTTAGCTTTGAGCGGCCGGCCTACGGGACTGAGCTCCTACAATGAGCAGTTCTTC. Translating it yields CASSLALSGRPTGLSSYNEQFF.

The chain uses TRBV19 and TRBJ2-7; 12 bases align to TRBD2. Trimming removed 3 bases from V and 3 bases from J; junction bases left unmatched: 6. CDR3 length: 16 residues. Germline CDR1 reads LNHDA; CDR2 reads SQIVND (reference sequence). The CDR3: CASSISLAGGGYEQYF. Written as DNA, the CDR3 is TGTGCCAGTAGTATCTCACTAGCGGGAGGAGGCTACGAGCAGTACTTC.

V and J are TRBV15 and TRBJ2-3; a possible D gene is TRBD1 (6 bases). From germline, CDR1 is LNHNV and CDR2 YYDKDF (reference sequence). Trimming left V 3 bases short and J 8 bases short, with 27 bases between. The CDR3 has 18 residues. The CDR3 sequence is CATSRDRHGLGDTTTQYF. Written as DNA, the CDR3 is TGTGCCACCAGCAGGGATCGACACGGCCTGGGGGACACGACTACGCAGTATTTT. Looking up the rest from reference TRBV15 and TRBJ2-3 gives the full variable domain: DAMVIQNPRYQVTQFGKPVTLSCSQTLNHNVMYWYQQKSSQAPKLLFHYYDKDFNNEADTPDNFQSRRPNTSFCFLDIRSPGLGDTAMYLCATSRDRHGLGDTTTQYFGPGTRLTVL.

The chain carries TRBV27 and TRBJ2-1, with 11 nucleotides matching TRBD2. This CDR3 is 15 amino acids long. Looked up from germline, CDR1 is MNHEY and CDR2 is SMNVEV (reference sequence). After removal of 6 bases from V and 2 bases from J, the junction contained 3 bases not matched to a gene. The CDR3 spells CASRTSGAPYNEQFF. The DNA for the CDR3 is TGTGCCAGCAGGACTAGCGGGGCACCCTACAATGAGCAGTTCTTC.

The chain joins TRBV30 to TRBJ1-6, with 7 bases aligning to TRBD1. CDR1 is GTSNPN and CDR2 is SVGIG in the germline V gene (reference sequence). V dropped 4 bases and J dropped 7; count of bases not matched to a gene: 7. The CDR3 has 14 residues. The CDR3 region is CAWTRQGMNSPLHF. The CDR3 DNA reads as TGTGCCTGGACCCGACAGGGCATGAATTCACCCCTCCACTTT.

The chain recombines TRBV28 with TRBJ1-5, with D possibly being TRBD1 (5 bases). The CDR3 totals 11 residues. Germline-derived CDR1 and CDR2 are MDHEN and SYDVKM. The V gene lost 8 bases and the J gene lost 4 bases, with 6 bases spanning the gap. CDR3 bases: TGTGCCAGCGGGGGGAATCAGCCCCAGCATTTT. It specifies CASGGNQPQHF.

This clone was recorded once. J is TRBJ2-1 and V is TRBV2; perhaps TRBD2 as D (6 bases). The germline V and J ends were trimmed by 6 bases and 2 bases, with 17 bases remaining between them. The CDR3 is 16 residues long. Germline CDR1 and CDR2: SNHLY and FYNNEI. As DNA, the CDR3 is TGTGCCAGCAGGAAAGAGACTAGAGGTCCCTACAATGAGCAGTTCTTC. It translates to CASRKETRGPYNEQFF.

The V call is TRBV9, the J call TRBJ2-6; weak D call: TRBD2 (5 bases). The germline V gene encodes CDR1 SGDLS and CDR2 YYNGEE. The CDR3 runs 15 residues. V was trimmed by 6 bases and J by 0 bases, leaving 10 bases between them. CDR3 protein: CASNGLSSGANVLTF. CDR3 in DNA: TGTGCCAGCAACGGACTTTCCTCTGGGGCCAACGTCCTGACTTTC.

The DNA of the CDR3 is TGCGCCAGCAGCATCACAGGGATTGAAAAACTGTTTTTT. This encodes CASSITGIEKLFF. The chain has TRBV5-1 and TRBJ1-4; D might be TRBD1 (6 bases). Trimming left V 4 bases short and J 7 bases short, with 11 bases between. The germline CDR1 and CDR2 sequences are SGHRS and YFSETQ. The CDR3 totals 13 residues.

The chain couples TRBV7-3 to TRBJ2-2; TRBD2 agrees at 7 bases. This CDR3 is built from 15 residues. Germline lookup yields CDR1 SGHTA and CDR2 FQGTGA. After removal of 8 bases from V and 7 bases from J, the junction contained 13 bases not matched to a gene. The CDR3 DNA is TGTGCCAGCGGTGGGGCGGGAGAAAGGAGCGGGGAGCTGTTTTTT. Its protein product is CASGGAGERSGELFF.

This chain joins TRBV28 and TRBJ1-1, with 10 nucleotides matching TRBD1. Germline CDR1 reads MDHEN; CDR2 reads SYDVKM. With 7 bases clipped from V and 0 bases from J, the junction kept 11 bases outside the gene matches. The CDR3 has 17 residues. CDR3 amino acids: CASTRPGQGLLNTEAFF. The CDR3 nucleotides read TGTGCCAGCACCCGACCGGGACAGGGGTTATTGAACACTGAAGCTTTCTTT.

The chain recombines TRBV9 with TRBJ2-3, with 11 nucleotides matching TRBD2. CDR3 size: 16 residues. Germline CDR1 SGDLS, CDR2 YYNGEE. V dropped 0 bases and J dropped 6; count of bases not matched to a gene: 6. The CDR3 nucleotides are TGTGCCAGCAGCGTAGCTTTAGCGGGAGGGACCGATACGCAGTATTTT. Amino acids: CASSVALAGGTDTQYF.

The genes are TRBV9 and TRBJ1-5, with TRBD1 matching 8 bases. CDR1 SGDLS and CDR2 YYNGEE come from the germline V gene. The ends lost 3 bases at V and 7 bases at J; junction bases unmatched: 6. This CDR3 is 14 amino acids long. The CDR3, as DNA: TGTGCCAGCAGCGCGACAGGGGTTGGGCAGCCCCAGCATTTT. Protein: CASSATGVGQPQHF.

This sequence joins TRBV6-4 and TRBJ1-1, with D possibly being TRBD1 (6 bases). The V gene lost 6 bases and the J gene lost 7 bases, with 18 bases spanning the gap. This CDR3 has 14 amino acids. Germline lookup yields CDR1 MRHNA and CDR2 SNTAGT. In DNA, the CDR3 is TGTGCCAGCAGCAGAGGGCAGGGGAGGGGTGAAGCTTTCTTT. Translated, it gives CASSRGQGRGEAFF.

The V call is TRBV27, the J call TRBJ2-1; D uncertain. The CDR3 is 13 amino acids. V dropped 3 bases and J dropped 7 bases, with 10 bases sitting between them. The germline gives CDR1 MNHEY, CDR2 SMNVEV (reference sequence). The CDR3 DNA follows: TGTGCCAGCAGTTTTAGCCGAGTGAATGAGCAGTTCTTC. It encodes CASSFSRVNEQFF.

This chain uses TRBV25-1 with TRBJ2-3, with D tentatively TRBD1 (6 bases). Deletions cut 3 bases from V and 2 bases from J, with 15 bases between. CDR3 length: 16 amino acids. Germline-derived CDR1 and CDR2 are MGHDK and SYGVNS. The CDR3 loop is CASSDYGGMDTDTQYF. CDR3 nucleotide sequence: TGTGCCAGCAGTGACTATGGGGGCATGGACACAGATACGCAGTATTTT.

The gene calls are TRBV5-1 and TRBJ2-7; 7 bases match TRBD1. The CDR3 spans 14 residues. Germline CDR1 SGHRS, CDR2 YFSETQ. The junction had 5 bases not matched to a gene; V was cut back by 5 bases and J by 0 bases. Written as DNA, the CDR3 is TGCGCCAGCAGATTCGACAGGGTCTCCTACGAGCAGTACTTC. Its translation is CASRFDRVSYEQYF.

V usage is TRBV19 and J usage is TRBJ1-1; the D is unclear. V dropped 5 bases and J dropped 0 bases, with 7 bases sitting between them. Per the germline V gene, CDR1 is LNHDA and CDR2 is SQIVND (reference sequence). There are 13 residues in the CDR3. The CDR3 bases are TGTGCCAGTAGTCTCCGAGTGAACACTGAAGCTTTCTTT. The encoded protein is CASSLRVNTEAFF.

V and J are TRBV5-1 and TRBJ2-7; a possible D gene is TRBD2 (5 bases). V lost 0 bases to trimming and J lost 2 bases, with 9 bases between them. The CDR3 totals 14 residues. Germline CDR1 and CDR2: SGHRS and YFSETQ. The CDR3 region has the DNA TGCGCCAGCAGCTTGGTTTCCGGGACCTACGAGCAGTACTTC. Its translation is CASSLVSGTYEQYF. The entire variable domain, with the rest obtained from reference TRBV5-1 and TRBJ2-7, is as follows: KAGVTQTPRYLIKTRGQQVTLSCSPISGHRSVSWYQQTPGQGLQFLFEYFSETQRNKGNFPGRFSGRQFSNSRSEMNVSTLELGDSALYLCASSLVSGTYEQYFGPGTRLTVT.

This sequence joins TRBV27 and TRBJ2-3; 7 bases are shared with TRBD1. The V gene's germline CDR1 is MNHEY and CDR2 SMNVEV (reference sequence). This CDR3 is 16 amino acids long. Trimming removed 5 bases from V and 0 bases from J; junction bases left unmatched: 8. The CDR3 bases are TGTGCCAGCAGTACACCGACAGGGACAAGCACAGATACGCAGTATTTT. Protein: CASSTPTGTSTDTQYF.

The rearrangement joins TRBV5-4 to TRBJ2-5; maybe TRBD2 (5 bases). V shed 1 base and J shed 5 bases, with 9 bases lying between them. Germline V CDR1 and CDR2: SGHNT, YYREEE (reference sequence). This CDR3 is built from 13 residues. The CDR3 region is CASSLLEAETQYF. CDR3 sequence (DNA): TGTGCCAGCAGCTTGCTGGAGGCGGAGACCCAGTACTTC.

This sequence joins TRBV28 and TRBJ2-1; 9 bases fit TRBD2. V lost 4 bases, J lost 10 bases, and 8 bases stayed unmatched. Germline V gene data show CDR1 as MDHEN and CDR2 as SYDVKM. This CDR3 contains 14 residues. CDR3 bases: TGTGCCAGCAGTTGGAATAGCGGGAGCAGAGAGCAGTTCTTC. Residues: CASSWNSGSREQFF.

V is TRBV28 and J is TRBJ1-1, with 7 bases matching TRBD1. The CDR3 runs to 11 residues. The trim removed 6 bases at V and 13 bases at J, leaving 8 bases unmatched. CDR1 is MDHEN and CDR2 is SYDVKM in the germline V gene. CDR3 in DNA: TGTGCCAGCAGCAAATACAGGGGAGGTTTCTTT. Residues: CASSKYRGGFF. Full variable domain (rest looked up from reference TRBV28 and TRBJ1-1): DVKVTQSSRYLVKRTGEKVFLECVQDMDHENMFWYRQDPGLGLRLIYFSYDVKMKEKGDIPEGYSVSREKKERFSLILESASTNQTSMYLCASSKYRGGFFGQGTRLTVV.

V gene TRBV15 combines with J gene TRBJ2-1, with 7 bases aligning to TRBD2. This CDR3 has 17 amino acids. The V and J ends lost 9 bases and 3 bases, in that order; junction bases with no gene match: 17. In germline, CDR1 is LNHNV, CDR2 YYDKDF (reference sequence). Written as DNA, the CDR3 is TGTGCCACTCGAAGCGGGATGGTTCCTGACGACTACAATGAGCAGTTCTTC. Amino acids: CATRSGMVPDDYNEQFF. The whole variable domain, remainder taken from reference TRBV15 and TRBJ2-1, is DAMVIQNPRYQVTQFGKPVTLSCSQTLNHNVMYWYQQKSSQAPKLLFHYYDKDFNNEADTPDNFQSRRPNTSFCFLDIRSPGLGDTAMYLCATRSGMVPDDYNEQFFGPGTRLTVL.

The chain employs TRBV7-6 and TRBJ1-5; 8 bases are shared with TRBD1. Germline CDR1 SGHVS, CDR2 FNYEAQ. V gave up 5 bases and J gave up 3 bases; unmatched junction bases: 15. The CDR3 contains 18 residues. CDR3 region: CASSPEGRGQSHNQPQHF. The CDR3 nucleotides read TGTGCCAGCAGCCCTGAGGGCAGGGGGCAGTCGCACAATCAGCCCCAGCATTTT.

The V gene is TRBV30, the J gene TRBJ2-7; no firm D call. Trimming shortened V by 0 bases and J by 6 bases, and 6 bases separated the two germline ends. The CDR3 loop spans 11 amino acids. CDR1 and CDR2 (germline): GTSNPN, SVGIG (reference sequence). The CDR3 DNA follows: TGTGCCTGGAGTGTACAGCTCGAGCAGTACTTC. Translated, it gives CAWSVQLEQYF.

The chain is built from TRBV11-1 and TRBJ2-3, with D tentatively TRBD2 (6 bases). Germline V gene sequence: CDR1 SGHAT, CDR2 FQDESV (reference sequence). Trimming stripped 2 bases from V and 6 bases from J, with 12 bases between. The CDR3 consists of 14 residues. CDR3 amino acids: CASSLTGDSDTQYF. In nucleotides, the CDR3 is TGTGCCAGCAGCTTAACGGGAGATTCGGATACGCAGTATTTT. The full variable domain, completed using reference TRBV11-1 and TRBJ2-3, is EAEVAQSPRYKITEKSQAVAFWCDPISGHATLYWYRQILGQGPELLVQFQDESVVDDSQLPKDRFSAERLKGVDSTLKIQPAELGDSAMYLCASSLTGDSDTQYFGPGTRLTVL.

V usage is TRBV6-6 and J usage is TRBJ1-5; D gene ambiguous. Germline lookup yields CDR1 MNHNY and CDR2 SVGAGI (reference sequence). CDR3 length: 15 amino acids. Trimming removed 0 bases at V and 3 bases at J, with 9 bases between. The CDR3 region has the DNA TGTGCCAGCAGTTACTCTCTAAGAGACAATCAGCCCCAGCATTTT. This encodes CASSYSLRDNQPQHF.

The chain couples TRBV4-3 to TRBJ1-5, with D unclear. The germline gives CDR1 LGHNA, CDR2 YSLEER. Trimming took off 0 bases at V and 9 bases at J, with 15 bases between the two ends. The CDR3 has 15 residues. The CDR3 DNA reads as TGCGCCAGCAGCCAAGATCTTCAGGTCGTGGTGCCCCAGCATTTT. Amino acid sequence: CASSQDLQVVVPQHF.

The CDR3 nucleotides are TGCAGCGTCCCCAGCGGGAGCTCCTACAATGAGCAGTTCTTC. Encoded protein: CSVPSGSSYNEQFF. The genes are TRBV29-1 and TRBJ2-1; 8 bases fit TRBD2. Losses at the gene ends were 6 bases for V and 0 bases for J; bases not matched to a gene: 4. From germline, CDR1 is SQVTM and CDR2 ANQGSEA. The length of the CDR3 is 14 residues.